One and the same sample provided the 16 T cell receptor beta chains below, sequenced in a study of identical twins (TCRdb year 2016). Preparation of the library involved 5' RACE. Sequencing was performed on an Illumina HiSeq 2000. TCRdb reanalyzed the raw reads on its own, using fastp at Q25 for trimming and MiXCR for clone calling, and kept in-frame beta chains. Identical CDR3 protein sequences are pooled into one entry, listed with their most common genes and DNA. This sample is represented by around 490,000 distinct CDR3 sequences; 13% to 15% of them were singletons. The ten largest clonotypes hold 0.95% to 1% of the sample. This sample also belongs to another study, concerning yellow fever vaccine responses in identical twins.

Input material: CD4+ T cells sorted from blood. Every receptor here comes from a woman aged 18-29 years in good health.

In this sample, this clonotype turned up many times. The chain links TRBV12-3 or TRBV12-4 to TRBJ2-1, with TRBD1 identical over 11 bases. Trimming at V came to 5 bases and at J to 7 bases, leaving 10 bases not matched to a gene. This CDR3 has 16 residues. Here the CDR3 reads CASSNYRDRGVNEQFF. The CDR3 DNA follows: TGTGCCAGCAGTAATTACCGGGACAGGGGGGTAAATGAGCAGTTCTTC.

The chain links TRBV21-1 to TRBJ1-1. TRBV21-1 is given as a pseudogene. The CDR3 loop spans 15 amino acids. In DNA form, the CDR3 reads TGTGCCAGCAGCAAAGAATGGAGCAGGTATTCGGTAGCTTTCTTT. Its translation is CASSKEWSRYSVAFF.

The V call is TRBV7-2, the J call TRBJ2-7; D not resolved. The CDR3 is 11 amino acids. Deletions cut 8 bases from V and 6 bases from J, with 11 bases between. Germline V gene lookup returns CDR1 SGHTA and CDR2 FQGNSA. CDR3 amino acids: CASAKTGEQYF. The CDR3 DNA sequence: TGTGCCAGCGCCAAAACGGGCGAGCAGTACTTC.

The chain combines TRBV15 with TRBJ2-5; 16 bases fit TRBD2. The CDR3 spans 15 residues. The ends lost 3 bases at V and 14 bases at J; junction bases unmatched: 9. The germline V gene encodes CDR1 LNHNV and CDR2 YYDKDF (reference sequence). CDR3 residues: CATSRSPGLAGGDYF. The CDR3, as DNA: TGTGCCACCAGCAGGTCTCCGGGACTAGCGGGGGGGGATTACTTC.

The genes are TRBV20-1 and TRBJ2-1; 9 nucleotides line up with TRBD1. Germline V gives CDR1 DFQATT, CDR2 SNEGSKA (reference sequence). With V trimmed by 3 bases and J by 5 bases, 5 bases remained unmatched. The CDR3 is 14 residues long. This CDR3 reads CSARTNRGHNEQFF. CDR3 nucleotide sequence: TGCAGTGCTAGGACCAACAGGGGGCACAATGAGCAGTTCTTC.

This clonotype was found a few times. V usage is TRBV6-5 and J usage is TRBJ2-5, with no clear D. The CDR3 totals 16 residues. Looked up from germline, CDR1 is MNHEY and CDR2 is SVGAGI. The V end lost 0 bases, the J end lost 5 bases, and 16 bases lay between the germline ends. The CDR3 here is CASSYSGLDPTETQYF. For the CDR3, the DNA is TGTGCCAGCAGTTACTCAGGGCTAGACCCAACTGAGACCCAGTACTTC.

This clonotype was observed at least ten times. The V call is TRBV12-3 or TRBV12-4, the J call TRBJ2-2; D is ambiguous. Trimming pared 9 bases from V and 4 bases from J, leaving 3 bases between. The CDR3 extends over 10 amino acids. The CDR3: CARSTGELFF. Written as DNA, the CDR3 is TGTGCCAGATCCACCGGGGAGCTGTTTTTT.

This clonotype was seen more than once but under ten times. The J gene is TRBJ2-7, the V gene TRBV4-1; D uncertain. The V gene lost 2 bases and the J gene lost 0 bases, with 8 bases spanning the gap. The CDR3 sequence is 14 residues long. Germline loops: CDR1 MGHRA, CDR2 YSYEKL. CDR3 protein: CASSQPTSSYEQYF. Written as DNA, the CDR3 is TGCGCCAGCAGCCAACCTACGAGCTCCTACGAGCAGTACTTC.

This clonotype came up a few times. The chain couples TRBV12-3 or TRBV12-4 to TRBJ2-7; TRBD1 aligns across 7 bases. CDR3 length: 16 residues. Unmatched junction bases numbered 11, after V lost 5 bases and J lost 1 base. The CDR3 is CASSASPGQPSYEQYF. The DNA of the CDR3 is TGTGCCAGCAGTGCCTCTCCGGGACAGCCGTCCTACGAGCAGTACTTC.

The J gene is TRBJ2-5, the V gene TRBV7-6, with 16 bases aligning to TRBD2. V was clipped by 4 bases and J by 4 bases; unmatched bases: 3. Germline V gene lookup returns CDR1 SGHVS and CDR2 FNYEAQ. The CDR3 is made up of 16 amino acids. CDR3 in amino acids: CASSSGTSGGGETQYF. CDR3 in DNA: TGTGCCAGCAGCTCTGGGACTAGCGGGGGGGGAGAGACCCAGTACTTC.

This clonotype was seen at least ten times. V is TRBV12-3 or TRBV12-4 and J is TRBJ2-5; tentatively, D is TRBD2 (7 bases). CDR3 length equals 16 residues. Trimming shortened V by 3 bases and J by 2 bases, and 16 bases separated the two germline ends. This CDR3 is CASSFVGGARQETQYF. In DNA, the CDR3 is TGTGCCAGCAGTTTCGTTGGGGGGGCGCGTCAAGAGACCCAGTACTTC.

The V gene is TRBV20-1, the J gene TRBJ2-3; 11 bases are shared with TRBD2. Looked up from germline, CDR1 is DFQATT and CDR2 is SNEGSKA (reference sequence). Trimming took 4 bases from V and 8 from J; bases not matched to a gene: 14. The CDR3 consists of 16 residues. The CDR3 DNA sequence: TGCAGTGCTATTCGTCCACTAGCGGGAGCGGGAGGTACGCAGTATTTT. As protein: CSAIRPLAGAGGTQYF.

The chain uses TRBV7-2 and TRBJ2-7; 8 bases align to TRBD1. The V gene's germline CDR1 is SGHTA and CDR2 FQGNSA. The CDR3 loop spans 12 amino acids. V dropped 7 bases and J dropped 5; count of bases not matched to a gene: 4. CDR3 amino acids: CASNDRGHEQYF. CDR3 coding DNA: TGTGCCAGCAACGACAGGGGTCACGAGCAGTACTTC.

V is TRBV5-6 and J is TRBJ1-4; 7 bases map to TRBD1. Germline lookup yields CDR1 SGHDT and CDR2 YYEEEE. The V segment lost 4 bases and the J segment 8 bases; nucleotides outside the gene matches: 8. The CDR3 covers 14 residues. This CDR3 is CASSLRQGHEKLFF. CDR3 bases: TGTGCCAGCAGCCTCAGACAGGGACACGAAAAACTGTTTTTT.

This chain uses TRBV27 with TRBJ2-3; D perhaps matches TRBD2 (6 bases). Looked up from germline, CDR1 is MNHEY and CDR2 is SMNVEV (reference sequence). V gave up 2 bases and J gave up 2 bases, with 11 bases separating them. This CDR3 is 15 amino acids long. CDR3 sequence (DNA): TGTGCCAGCAGTTTAGATACGGGAGCCACAGATACGCAGTATTTT. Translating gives CASSLDTGATDTQYF.

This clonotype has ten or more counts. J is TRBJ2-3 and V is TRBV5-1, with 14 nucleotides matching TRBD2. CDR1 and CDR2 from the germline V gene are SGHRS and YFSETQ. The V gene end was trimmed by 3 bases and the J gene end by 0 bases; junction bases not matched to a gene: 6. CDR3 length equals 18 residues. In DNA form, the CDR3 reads TGCGCCAGCAGCTCGGGACTAGCGGGGGCCCCCAGCACAGATACGCAGTATTTT. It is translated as CASSSGLAGAPSTDTQYF.